Listed below are T cell receptor beta chains from one sample, sequenced in a study of blood T cells in healthy people across ages. One entry per CDR3 protein, called by TCRdb with MiXCR from the 5' RACE reads. This sample carries just under 550,000 distinct CDR3 sequences, more than 20% of them seen once, and the ten largest clones take 7.5% to 9%. The sample was also reused in another study, on T cells of mothers and their children.

The specimen was blood. The receptors were gathered from a boy aged 5-17 years in good health. CDR3s include the opening cysteine and the closing phenylalanine or tryptophan. A D gene is named only where the DNA matches it firmly. Some rows mark clone size as missing; the rest say once, few, many or name a class of expanded clone.

TRBJ2-5 | TRBV3-1 | . | . | CASSPRENQETQYF | TGTGCCAGCAGTCCCCGGGAAAACCAAGAGACCCAGTACTTC
TRBJ2-5 | TRBV2 | . | . | CAAGSAQETQYF | TGTGCCGCAGGGTCGGCCCAAGAGACCCAGTACTTC
TRBJ2-3 | TRBV19 | . | . | CASSIDRIGDTQYF | TGTGCCAGTAGTATAGATCGGATCGGGGATACGCAGTATTTT
TRBJ2-1 | TRBV20-1 | . | . | CSARDRSGSSYNEQFF | TGCAGTGCTAGAGACCGGAGCGGTAGCTCCTACAATGAGCAGTTCTTC
TRBJ2-2 | TRBV2 | few | . | CASSEEAGTGGELFF | TGTGCCAGCAGTGAAGAGGCGGGTACTGGCGGGGAGCTGTTTTTT
TRBJ2-5 | TRBV7-3 | once | . | CASSAGARSETQYF | TGTGCCAGCTCAGCGGGCGCACGATCAGAGACCCAGTACTTC
TRBJ2-7 | TRBV5-1 | . | . | CASSWGHEQYF | TGCGCCAGCAGCTGGGGCCACGAGCAGTACTTC
TRBJ2-5 | TRBV5-1 | . | TRBD1 | CASSHEQGALETQYF | TGCGCCAGCAGCCACGAACAGGGGGCTTTGGAGACCCAGTACTTC
TRBJ2-4 | TRBV28 | . | . | CASSFGGRGNIPYF | TGTGCCAGCAGTTTCGGTGGGCGAGGAAACATTCCGTACTTC
TRBJ2-7 | TRBV5-6 | . | . | CASSLGGKSSYEQYF | TGTGCCAGCAGCTTGGGCGGGAAGAGCTCCTACGAGCAGTACTTC
TRBJ2-1 | TRBV3-1 | few | . | CASSQDPGQGGDEQFF | TGTGCCAGCAGCCAAGACCCCGGGCAAGGGGGGGATGAGCAGTTCTTC
TRBJ1-5 | TRBV4-3 | . | . | CASSQDRGTSNQPQHF | TGCGCCAGCAGCCAAGACCGGGGGACGAGCAATCAGCCCCAGCATTTT
TRBJ2-7 | TRBV20-1 | once | TRBD2 | CCARPRGGTYEQYF | TGCTGTGCTAGACCCCGGGGGGGGACCTACGAGCAGTACTTC
TRBJ1-3 | TRBV25-1 | . | . | CASSLSGAGRYLRNTIYF | TGTGCCAGCAGTCTCAGCGGGGCAGGGAGGTATTTGAGAAACACCATATATTTT
TRBJ2-1 | TRBV5-1 | . | TRBD1 | CASSPRQGRSNEQFF | TGCGCCAGCAGCCCGAGACAGGGGAGGTCGAATGAGCAGTTCTTC
TRBJ1-3 | TRBV29-1 | many | . | CSVSMQTSGNTIYF | TGCAGCGTTAGTATGCAGACTTCTGGAAACACCATATATTTT
TRBJ1-1 | TRBV6-6 | . | . | CASSSTQRTEAFF | TGTGCCAGCAGTTCGACCCAGCGCACTGAAGCTTTCTTT
TRBJ2-5 | TRBV7-6 | . | . | CASSLEFGGTQYF | TGTGCCAGCAGCTTAGAGTTCGGTGGGACCCAGTACTTC
TRBJ1-1 | TRBV2 | . | TRBD1 | CASRPTGATEAFF | TGTGCCAGCAGACCCACAGGGGCTACTGAAGCTTTCTTT
TRBJ2-4 | TRBV15 | many | . | CATSRDLIPFWAKNIQYF | TGTGCCACCAGCAGAGATCTTATCCCGTTCTGGGCCAAAAACATTCAGTACTTC
TRBJ2-7 | TRBV29-1 | few | . | CSVGVSFYEQYF | TGCAGCGTTGGAGTCTCGTTCTACGAGCAGTACTTC
TRBJ2-2 | TRBV7-3 | few | TRBD2 | CASRRTSGGDSTGELFF | TGTGCCAGCAGACGAACTAGCGGGGGGGACAGCACCGGGGAACTGTTTTTT
TRBJ2-4 | TRBV29-1 | . | . | CSVTTKPMGKNIQYF | TGCAGCGTAACGACAAAGCCGATGGGAAAAAACATTCAGTACTTC
TRBJ2-5 | TRBV21-1 | once | . | CASRSPVRLAGVGPPVKQYF | TGTGCCAGCAGAAGTCCCGTTCGACTAGCGGGAGTTGGGCCCCCAGTGAAGCAGTACTTC
TRBJ2-5 | TRBV7-9 | . | . | CASSLEGSGTKYF | TGTGCCAGCAGCTTAGAAGGGAGCGGGACAAAGTACTTC
TRBJ2-1 | TRBV5-1 | few | . | CASSLSTWDAYNEQFF | TGCGCCAGCAGCTTGAGTACTTGGGACGCCTACAATGAGCAGTTCTTC
TRBJ2-3 | TRBV6-2/TRBV6-3 | few | . | CASSLGRGDTQYF | TGTGCCAGCAGCCTCGGTAGGGGAGATACGCAGTATTTT
TRBJ2-1 | TRBV3-1 | . | . | CASSQEGRGSNEQFF | TGTGCCAGCAGCCAAGAGGGCCGGGGGAGCAATGAGCAGTTCTTC
TRBJ1-2 | TRBV29-1 | once | TRBD1 | CSAVPGQGARGYTF | TGCAGCGCCGTCCCGGGACAGGGGGCAAGAGGCTACACCTTC
TRBJ2-2 | TRBV29-1 | . | . | CSARIAGDTGELFF | TGCAGCGCCAGGATTGCAGGGGACACCGGGGAGCTGTTTTTT
TRBJ2-7 | TRBV29-1 | . | . | CSVEIQGKGLIYEQYF | TGCAGCGTTGAAATTCAGGGCAAAGGGCTAATCTACGAGCAGTACTTC
TRBJ1-2 | TRBV7-2 | few | TRBD1 | CASSLEGTGDGYTF | TGTGCCAGCAGCCTAGAAGGGACAGGGGATGGCTACACCTTC
TRBJ1-1 | TRBV7-9 | . | . | CASSAPWVGAFF | TGTGCCAGCAGCGCCCCATGGGTGGGAGCTTTCTTT
TRBJ2-1 | TRBV6-6 | . | TRBD2 | CASSYRLAGRYEQFF | TGTGCCAGCAGTTACAGGCTAGCGGGAAGGTATGAGCAGTTCTTC
TRBJ1-4 | TRBV7-2 | many | TRBD1 | CASSPGTGPPGVVFF | TGTGCCAGCAGCCCGGGGACAGGCCCCCCCGGAGTGGTGTTTTTT
TRBJ2-5 | TRBV28 | . | . | CASSPLGYQETQYF | TGTGCCAGCAGTCCACTAGGGTACCAAGAGACCCAGTACTTC
TRBJ1-4 | TRBV29-1 | . | . | CSVVAGATNEKLFF | TGCAGCGTTGTGGCGGGAGCAACTAATGAAAAACTGTTTTTT
TRBJ2-7 | TRBV7-9 | . | . | CASSGTYSYEQYF | TGTGCCAGCAGCGGGACTTACTCCTACGAGCAGTACTTC
TRBJ2-7 | TRBV20-1 | . | . | CSARGDGLAYKQYF | TGCAGTGCTAGAGGAGATGGTCTAGCCTACAAGCAGTACTTC
TRBJ2-7 | TRBV12-3/TRBV12-4 | . | . | CASRGGRVNEQYF | TGTGCCAGCCGCGGTGGCAGGGTTAACGAGCAGTACTTC
TRBJ2-1 | TRBV7-2 | . | TRBD2 | CASSFSREGHEQFF | TGTGCCAGCAGCTTTAGTCGGGAGGGCCATGAGCAGTTCTTC
TRBJ1-6 | TRBV7-9 | . | TRBD1 | CASSLRQGVSPLHF | TGTGCCAGCAGCCTCAGACAGGGGGTTTCACCCCTCCACTTT
TRBJ2-7 | TRBV7-9 | . | TRBD2 | CAGAGGSEQYF | TGTGCCGGAGCGGGAGGGAGCGAGCAGTACTTC
TRBJ2-7 | TRBV6-1 | . | . | CASSDGYRYEQYF | TGTGCCAGCAGTGACGGGTATCGCTACGAGCAGTACTTC
TRBJ1-6 | TRBV3-1 | many | . | CASSGTPEGNSPLHF | TGTGCCAGCAGCGGGACACCCGAAGGCAATTCACCCCTCCACTTT
TRBJ2-3 | TRBV20-1 | few | . | CSASDSGVGTDTQYF | TGCAGTGCCTCGGATAGCGGTGTGGGGACAGATACGCAGTATTTT
TRBJ2-1 | TRBV20-1 | few | . | CSARIGSYNEQFF | TGCAGTGCTAGAATCGGGAGCTACAATGAGCAGTTCTTC
TRBJ1-1 | TRBV5-8 | once | . | CTSSYGPNHGEAFF | TGTACCAGCAGCTACGGACCAAACCATGGTGAAGCTTTCTTT
TRBJ1-3 | TRBV5-1 | few | . | CASSLETSGNTIYF | TGCGCCAGCAGCTTGGAAACCTCTGGAAACACCATATATTTT
TRBJ1-2 | TRBV29-1 | few | . | CSVARNYGYTF | TGCAGCGTTGCCCGTAACTATGGCTACACCTTC
TRBJ1-2 | TRBV12-3/TRBV12-4 | . | TRBD1 | CASSFGGQGNGYTF | TGTGCCAGCAGTTTCGGGGGACAGGGAAACGGCTACACCTTC